These 5 T cell receptor beta chains came from one sample sequenced in a study of cytomegalovirus exposure and HLA in healthy donors. 60 Vbeta and 13 Jbeta primers were used in PCR. Using immunoSEQ multiplex PCR, the repertoire was profiled, and TCRdb retains in-frame clones only, with some absent. Counted here are about 200,000 clones, 80% to 85% occurring once; the ten biggest clones make up about 1.7%. The sequenced material came from PBMCs. The origin of the receptors is a woman between 18 and 30 years old in good health and CMV-seronegative.

This rearrangement joins TRBV6-1 to TRBJ1-5; TRBD1 is a possible D gene (5 bases). Trimming removed 3 bases from V and 2 bases from J, with 14 bases in between. The CDR3 runs 16 residues. Germline values: CDR1 MNHNS, CDR2 SASEGT. CDR3 coding DNA: TGTGCCAGCAGTGAGTTCCCAGGGTGGGGCAATCAGCCCCAGCATTTT. Translating gives CASSEFPGWGNQPQHF.

This chain uses TRBV27 with TRBJ2-1; TRBD1 agrees at 10 bases. CDR3 size: 15 residues. Germline CDR1 and CDR2: MNHEY and SMNVEV (reference sequence). V shed 6 bases and J 2 bases; nucleotides not matched to a gene: 4. Here the CDR3 DNA reads TGTGCCAGCAGGACCGGGACAGGGGCCTACAATGAGCAGTTCTTC. It yields the protein CASRTGTGAYNEQFF.

The rearrangement links TRBV4-1 to TRBJ2-6; 9 bases align to TRBD1. The CDR3 runs to 16 residues. Trimming cost V 6 bases and J 3 bases; bases outside gene matches: 6. In germline, CDR1 is MGHRA, CDR2 YSYEKL. Here the CDR3 DNA reads TGCGCCAGCAGTCCACAGGGGGCAAATGGGGCCAACGTCCTGACTTTC. Its protein product is CASSPQGANGANVLTF.

The chain combines TRBV7-2 with TRBJ2-7; TRBD1 matches 8 bases. Germline CDR1 SGHTA, CDR2 FQGNSA. The CDR3 consists of 15 residues. With V trimmed by 0 bases and J by 0 bases, 1 base remained unmatched. The CDR3 bases are TGTGCCAGCAGCTTAGCGGGACAGGCCTCCTACGAGCAGTACTTC. It yields the protein CASSLAGQASYEQYF.

The gene calls are TRBV28 and TRBJ2-3, with TRBD2 matching 15 bases. Trimming at V came to 6 bases and at J to 6 bases, leaving 4 bases not matched to a gene. The CDR3 consists of 15 residues. Germline V lookup: CDR1 MDHEN, CDR2 SYDVKM. CDR3 nucleotide sequence: TGTGCCAGCAGCTCCGGGACTAGCGGGAGGGATACGCAGTATTTT. The encoded protein is CASSSGTSGRDTQYF.